These 32 T cell receptor beta chains share one sample of origin, sequenced in a study of OX40 agonist ivuxolimab in advanced cancers. Sequencing was performed with immunoSEQ multiplex PCR; in TCRdb, only in-frame clones are kept and a portion is missing. The repertoire has around 51,000 clones, about four fifths of them found once; the top ten carry around 2.9%. Sample: CD4+ or CD8+ T cells sorted from blood, taken in a trial of the OX40 agonist ivuxolimab. The receptors were gathered from an adult with an advanced solid tumor such as melanoma, head and neck, liver or kidney cancer.

The gene calls are TRBV2 and TRBJ2-1, with 12 bases matching TRBD2. CDR1 and CDR2 (germline): SNHLY, FYNNEI. CDR3 size: 15 residues. J gave up 13 bases and V 1 base, and 8 bases lay outside the gene matches. The CDR3 reads CASSEGLAGAGYQFF. The CDR3 DNA reads TGTGCCAGCAGTGAAGGACTAGCGGGGGCGGGGTATCAGTTCTTC.

The rearrangement links TRBV15 to TRBJ2-7; D ambiguous. Trimming stripped 0 bases from V and 4 bases from J, with 10 bases between. The CDR3 length is 14 residues. Per the germline V gene, CDR1 is LNHNV and CDR2 is YYDKDF (reference sequence). DNA for the CDR3: TGTGCCACCAGCAGAGATGGGCAGTTATACGAGCAGTACTTC. This sequence encodes CATSRDGQLYEQYF.

V and J are TRBV28 and TRBJ1-3, with a tentative D call TRBD1 (5 bases). Germline V gives CDR1 MDHEN, CDR2 SYDVKM. Between the trimmed V and J ends, which lost 7 bases and 5 bases, there was a span of 15 bases. The CDR3 is made up of 14 amino acids. The CDR3: CASNPGQRRNTIYF. The CDR3 nucleotides read TGTGCCAGCAATCCGGGGCAAAGGAGAAACACCATATATTTT.

This clone was recorded only once. The rearrangement joins TRBV12-5 to TRBJ2-2; D perhaps matches TRBD1 (6 bases). Deletions cut 0 bases from V and 4 bases from J, with 12 bases between. This CDR3 comprises 16 residues. Germline CDR1 reads LGHNT; CDR2 reads FRNRAP. CDR3 nucleotides: TGTGCTAGTGGTTTGGTTCACGCGACAGGCACCGGGGAGCTGTTTTTT. Its translation: CASGLVHATGTGELFF.

In its sample, this clone was seen a few times. CDR3 nucleotides: TGTGCCACCAGCAGGACACTTGGAGATGAGCAGTTCTTC. Its translation is CATSRTLGDEQFF. V and J are TRBV15 and TRBJ2-1, with D uncertain. CDR1 is LNHNV and CDR2 is YYDKDF in the germline V gene (reference sequence). The length of the CDR3 is 13 residues. The V end lost 3 bases, the J end lost 8 bases, and 11 bases lay between the germline ends.

V is TRBV29-1 and J is TRBJ1-1; no definite D call. V lost 7 bases, J lost 13 bases, and 25 bases lay in between. Germline CDR1 is SQVTM and CDR2 is ANQGSEA. The CDR3 has 13 residues. The CDR3 is CSAVSAINSPCFF. CDR3 coding DNA: TGCAGCGCCGTATCGGCTATTAACAGTCCGTGTTTCTTT.

The chain links TRBV6-1 to TRBJ2-7, with 8 bases that match TRBD1. Germline V lookup: CDR1 MNHNS, CDR2 SASEGT. There are 13 residues in the CDR3. Unmatched junction bases numbered 8, after V lost 7 bases and J lost 6 bases. The CDR3 DNA sequence: TGTGCCAGCATTCTGGACAGGGTAGGCGAGCAGTACTTC. It is translated as CASILDRVGEQYF.

This chain joins TRBV4-2 and TRBJ1-2; D is perhaps TRBD1 (5 bases). This CDR3 is built from 13 residues. V shed 1 base and J shed 10 bases, with 13 bases lying between them. Germline V gene sequence: CDR1 LGHNA, CDR2 YNFKEQ. CDR3 sequence reads: CASSQAVGVDYTF. The CDR3 DNA sequence: TGTGCCAGCAGCCAAGCCGTAGGGGTGGACTACACCTTC.

This chain joins TRBV6-6 and TRBJ2-1; 8 bases match TRBD2. Germline CDR1 MNHNY, CDR2 SVGAGI (reference sequence). Trimming at V came to 2 bases and at J to 0 bases, leaving 0 bases not matched to a gene. The CDR3 contains 15 residues. The CDR3 sequence: CASSYAGGSYNEQFF. Here the CDR3 DNA reads TGTGCCAGCAGTTACGCGGGGGGCTCCTACAATGAGCAGTTCTTC.

This chain uses TRBV29-1 with TRBJ1-4; 8 bases are a match to TRBD1. CDR1 is SQVTM and CDR2 is ANQGSEA in the germline V gene. This CDR3 has 12 residues. The V and J ends lost 2 bases and 10 bases, in that order; junction bases with no gene match: 3. The CDR3 here is CSVESRGRKLFF. CDR3 bases: TGCAGCGTTGAAAGCAGGGGGCGAAAACTGTTTTTT.

V and J are TRBV7-9 and TRBJ1-5; D is possibly TRBD1 (6 bases). CDR1 is SEHNR and CDR2 is FQNEAQ in the germline V gene (reference sequence). This CDR3 is built from 14 residues. V lost 5 bases and J lost 4, with 12 bases in between. The CDR3, as DNA: TGTGCCAGCAGCCGGACAGACCCAAATCAGCCCCAGCATTTT. It codes for CASSRTDPNQPQHF. The complete variable domain, with remaining parts taken from reference TRBV7-9 and TRBJ1-5, reads DTGVSQNPRHKITKRGQNVTFRCDPISEHNRLYWYRQTLGQGPEFLTYFQNEAQLEKSRLLSDRFSAERPKGSFSTLEIQRTEQGDSAMYLCASSRTDPNQPQHFGDGTRLSIL.

This clone occurred a few times. V gene TRBV5-4 combines with J gene TRBJ1-2; unclear D gene. With 4 bases removed from V and 6 bases from J, the gap between germline ends came to 10 bases. The V gene's germline CDR1 is SGHNT and CDR2 YYREEE (reference sequence). This CDR3 region has 12 residues. CDR3 sequence: CASSLYSDGYTF. The CDR3 DNA reads TGTGCCAGCAGCCTTTATTCTGATGGCTACACCTTC.

The chain combines TRBV7-2 with TRBJ2-3, with 13 bases fitting TRBD2. The V gene end was trimmed by 3 bases and the J gene end by 1 base; junction bases not matched to a gene: 1. From germline, CDR1 is SGHTA and CDR2 FQGNSA. The CDR3 extends over 16 amino acids. CDR3 amino acids: CASSLGTSGGTDTQYF. The CDR3, as DNA: TGTGCCAGCAGCTTGGGGACTAGCGGGGGCACAGATACGCAGTATTTT. Filled out from reference TRBV7-2 and TRBJ2-3, the complete variable domain reads GAGVSQSPSNKVTEKGKDVELRCDPISGHTALYWYRQSLGQGLEFLIYFQGNSAPDKSGLPSDRFSAERTGGSVSTLTIQRTQQEDSAVYLCASSLGTSGGTDTQYFGPGTRLTVL.

The chain's CDR3 is CASSRWGQGNTEAFF. The CDR3 nucleotides are TGTGCCAGTAGCAGATGGGGACAGGGGAACACTGAAGCTTTCTTT. The chain is built from TRBV19 and TRBJ1-1, with 9 nucleotides matching TRBD1. The germline V gene encodes CDR1 LNHDA and CDR2 SQIVND (reference sequence). V shed 6 bases, J shed 1 base, and the junction held 6 bases outside the gene matches. The CDR3 runs to 15 residues.

This rearrangement joins TRBV28 to TRBJ1-2; TRBD1 matches 7 bases. The germline V gene encodes CDR1 MDHEN and CDR2 SYDVKM. This CDR3 has 14 amino acids. J lost 7 bases, V lost 6 bases, and 11 bases had no gene match. The CDR3 region has the DNA TGTGCCAGCAGGCGCGGGACAGCACTTTCTGGCTACACCTTC. Translating gives CASRRGTALSGYTF.

This clone was seen a few times. The chain couples TRBV4-3 to TRBJ1-2; TRBD1 might be the D (6 bases). Trimming took off 2 bases at V and 7 bases at J, with 17 bases between the two ends. Per germline, CDR1 LGHNA and CDR2 YSLEER. CDR3 length: 15 amino acids. The CDR3 here is CASSQNLGAKGGYTF. CDR3 DNA: TGCGCCAGCAGCCAAAATCTGGGGGCTAAGGGTGGCTACACCTTC.

For this clone: Relative to the germline gene, one junction end is altered; a read error may explain this. The CDR3 bases are TGCGCCAGCAGCGAGGACGGGAACCGGCACTTC. It is translated as CASSEDGNRHF. The chain recombines TRBV5-1 with TRBJ2-4, with D perhaps TRBD2 (5 bases). Germline V gene lookup returns CDR1 SGHRS and CDR2 YFSETQ. The CDR3 runs 11 residues.

J is TRBJ2-5 and V is TRBV7-2; 7 bases align to TRBD2. The CDR3 spans 16 residues. Germline assignment: CDR1 SGHTA and CDR2 FQGNSA. V was clipped by 2 bases and J by 2 bases; unmatched bases: 8. CDR3 residues: CASSLFLADIQETQYF. Here the CDR3 DNA reads TGTGCCAGCAGCTTATTCCTAGCGGATATTCAAGAGACCCAGTACTTC.

This chain links TRBV9 with TRBJ1-1; the D is unclear. Germline CDR1 reads SGDLS; CDR2 reads YYNGEE. This CDR3 spans 14 amino acids. V was clipped by 0 bases and J by 1 base, with 7 bases between them. DNA for the CDR3: TGTGCCAGCAGCGTAGGTGTGGGGAACACTGAAGCTTTCTTT. Translating it yields CASSVGVGNTEAFF.

CDR3 in amino acids: CASSVASGGSFSYNEQFF. DNA for the CDR3: TGTGCCAGCAGCGTGGCTAGCGGGGGCTCCTTCTCCTACAATGAGCAGTTCTTC. J is TRBJ2-1 and V is TRBV9, with 10 bases fitting TRBD2. Germline V gene sequence: CDR1 SGDLS, CDR2 YYNGEE. This CDR3 has 18 amino acids. The V and J ends lost 2 bases and 0 bases, in that order; junction bases with no gene match: 8.

CDR3 in amino acids: CASSSGLAGGAPSTDTQYF. The CDR3 DNA reads TGCGCCAGCAGCTCCGGACTAGCGGGGGGTGCCCCTAGCACAGATACGCAGTATTTT. The chain joins TRBV5-1 to TRBJ2-3; 14 nucleotides align to TRBD2. The ends lost 3 bases at V and 0 bases at J; junction bases unmatched: 9. Germline CDR1 reads SGHRS; CDR2 reads YFSETQ. The CDR3 sequence is 19 residues long.

Sample share makes this clone medium-sized. The V call is TRBV6-1, the J call TRBJ1-5; D is ambiguous. CDR3 length: 12 amino acids. Germline CDR1 and CDR2: MNHNS and SASEGT. Deletions cut 7 bases from V and 3 bases from J, with 7 bases between. The CDR3 bases are TGTGCCAGCAACCGGGACAATCAGCCCCAGCATTTT. This encodes CASNRDNQPQHF.

A note on this clone: A junction end diverges from the germline sequence, so it may reflect a read error. The rearrangement uses TRBV9 and TRBJ2-3; 9 bases fit TRBD2. The germline V gene has CDR1 SGDLS and CDR2 YYNGEE. The CDR3 is made up of 13 amino acids. In nucleotides, the CDR3 is TGTGCCAGCAGCGTAGACGGTAGCGGGGGACTACATTTT. Translated: CASSVDGSGGLHF.

The rearrangement links TRBV5-6 to TRBJ2-5; D is unresolved. V lost 4 bases and J 2 bases, leaving 3 bases between the germline ends. Germline V gene data show CDR1 as SGHDT and CDR2 as YYEEEE. The CDR3 contains 11 residues. The CDR3 is CASSIQETQYF. For the CDR3, the DNA is TGTGCCAGCAGCATACAAGAGACCCAGTACTTC.

The chain couples TRBV5-4 to TRBJ2-5; tentatively, D is TRBD1 (6 bases). Germline loops: CDR1 SGHNT, CDR2 YYREEE (reference sequence). The CDR3 has 14 amino acids. V was cut by 4 bases and J by 2 bases, with 12 bases left in between. The CDR3 coding sequence is TGTGCCAGCAGCCCGGACAGCGTTCAAGAGACCCAGTACTTC. This gives the protein CASSPDSVQETQYF.

The chain couples TRBV5-1 to TRBJ2-7; 10 nucleotides agree with TRBD1. The CDR3 covers 16 residues. The germline CDR1 and CDR2 sequences are SGHRS and YFSETQ. J was trimmed by 6 bases and V by 0 bases; bases with no gene match: 9. This CDR3 is CASSLAGTGALAEQYF. The CDR3 DNA is TGCGCCAGCAGCTTGGCTGGGACAGGGGCACTTGCCGAGCAGTACTTC.

The CDR3 DNA reads as TGTGCCAGCAGACACCGACGGGCGGGGGGGACCTACGAGCAGTACTTC. Protein product: CASRHRRAGGTYEQYF. The chain links TRBV7-8 to TRBJ2-7, with 9 bases identical to TRBD2. The CDR3 totals 16 residues. Germline trimming cut 6 bases from V and 2 bases from J; bases unmatched to any gene: 11. Germline V gene sequence: CDR1 SGHVS, CDR2 FQNEAQ.

The chain recombines TRBV7-9 with TRBJ2-3; the match to TRBD1 covers 7 bases. This CDR3 comprises 17 residues. V was pared by 5 bases and J by 1 base, with 12 bases of the junction left unmatched. Germline V lookup: CDR1 SEHNR, CDR2 FQNEAQ (reference sequence). The CDR3: CASSPGQVWDGTDTQYF. The DNA for the CDR3 is TGTGCCAGCAGCCCAGGACAGGTCTGGGATGGCACAGATACGCAGTATTTT.

This chain joins TRBV5-1 and TRBJ2-7; D is possibly TRBD2 (6 bases). The germline gives CDR1 SGHRS, CDR2 YFSETQ. The CDR3 is 15 amino acids. V shed 6 bases and J shed 7 bases, with 23 bases lying between them. CDR3: CASTTSGGPRLEQYF. CDR3 DNA sequence: TGCGCCAGCACCACGAGTGGAGGGCCCCGGCTAGAGCAGTACTTC.

V gene TRBV7-2 combines with J gene TRBJ1-2; unclear D gene. The germline V and J ends were trimmed by 0 bases and 3 bases, with 8 bases remaining between them. CDR1 and CDR2 (germline): SGHTA, FQGNSA. The CDR3 has 14 residues. CDR3: CASSLAGTDYGYTF. The CDR3 DNA follows: TGTGCCAGCAGCTTAGCGGGCACCGACTATGGCTACACCTTC. Full variable domain (outside the CDR3, taken from reference TRBV7-2 and TRBJ1-2): GAGVSQSPSNKVTEKGKDVELRCDPISGHTALYWYRQSLGQGLEFLIYFQGNSAPDKSGLPSDRFSAERTGGSVSTLTIQRTQQEDSAVYLCASSLAGTDYGYTFGSGTRLTVV.

The rearrangement joins TRBV6-6 to TRBJ1-5, with a possible D match to TRBD1 (5 bases). The length of the CDR3 is 13 residues. CDR1 is MNHNY and CDR2 is SVGAGI in the germline V gene (reference sequence). The V and J ends lost 0 bases and 8 bases respectively, with 8 bases between them. DNA of the CDR3: TGTGCCAGCAGTTACTCGGGAGGGGAGCCCCAGCATTTT. Its protein product is CASSYSGGEPQHF.

The J gene is TRBJ2-5, the V gene TRBV6-1; 8 positions agree with TRBD1. The CDR3 spans 14 residues. V was pared by 8 bases and J by 5 bases, with 10 bases of the junction left unmatched. The germline V gene encodes CDR1 MNHNS and CDR2 SASEGT. The CDR3 here is CASEGGQGSETQYF. The DNA of the CDR3 is TGTGCCAGCGAGGGTGGACAGGGTAGCGAGACCCAGTACTTC.